This T cell receptor (beta chain) originates from a study of blood T cell repertoires in COVID-19. Study at large: The samples span acute and convalescent COVID-19 from the United States, Italy and Spain. From T cells, B-cell-depleted T cells, or PBMCs came the material, which was cDNA or gDNA.

Germline lookup yields CDR1 LNHNV and CDR2 YYDKDF (reference sequence). The CDR3 has 15 residues. V was clipped by 7 bases and J by 1 base, with 16 bases between them. Original methodology: Quantification of nucleated cells was approximated via reference gene primer amplification. Libraries were prepared by immunoSEQ multiplex PCR; TCRdb keeps only in-frame clonotypes and omits some of them. That table is the source of V, J and clone size, and D and trimming were worked out from the DNA. This repertoire shows hundreds of thousands of clones, around 90% found once; its top ten account for 2% to 3%. This sequence joins TRBV15 and TRBJ1-2; possibly TRBD1 for D (6 bases). Sequences were obtained from peripheral blood. This receptor was taken from a man in his late teens or twenties with active or convalescent COVID-19. Written as DNA, the CDR3 is TGTGCCACCACCCCTCAGGGCAGGGGTAACTATGGCTACACCTTC. This translates into CATTPQGRGNYGYTF.